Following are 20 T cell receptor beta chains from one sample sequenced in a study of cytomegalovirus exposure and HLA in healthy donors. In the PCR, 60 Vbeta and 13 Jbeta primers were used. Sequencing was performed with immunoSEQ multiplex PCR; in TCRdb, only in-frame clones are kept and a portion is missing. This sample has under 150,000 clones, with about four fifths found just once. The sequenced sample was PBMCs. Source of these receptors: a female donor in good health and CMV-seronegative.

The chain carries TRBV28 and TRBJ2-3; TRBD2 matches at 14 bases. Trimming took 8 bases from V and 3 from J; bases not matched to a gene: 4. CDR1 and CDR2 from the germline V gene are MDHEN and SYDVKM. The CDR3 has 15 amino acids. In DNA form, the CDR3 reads TGTGCCAGCGGACTAGCGGGAGGTAGAACAGATACGCAGTATTTT. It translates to CASGLAGGRTDTQYF. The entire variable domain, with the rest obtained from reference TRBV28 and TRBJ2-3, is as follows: DVKVTQSSRYLVKRTGEKVFLECVQDMDHENMFWYRQDPGLGLRLIYFSYDVKMKEKGDIPEGYSVSREKKERFSLILESASTNQTSMYLCASGLAGGRTDTQYFGPGTRLTVL.

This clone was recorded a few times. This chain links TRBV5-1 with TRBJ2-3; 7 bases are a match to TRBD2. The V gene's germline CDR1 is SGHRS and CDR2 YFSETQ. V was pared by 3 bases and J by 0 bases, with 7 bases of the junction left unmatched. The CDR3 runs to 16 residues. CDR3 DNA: TGCGCCAGCAGCTCGATGCCGACTAGCAGCACAGATACGCAGTATTTT. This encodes CASSSMPTSSTDTQYF.

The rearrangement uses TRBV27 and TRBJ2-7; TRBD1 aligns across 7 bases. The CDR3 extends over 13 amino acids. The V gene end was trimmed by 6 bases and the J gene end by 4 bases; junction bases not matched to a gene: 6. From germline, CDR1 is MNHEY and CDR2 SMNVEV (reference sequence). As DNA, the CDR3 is TGTGCCAGCAGACGACAGGGATATTACGAGCAGTACTTC. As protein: CASRRQGYYEQYF.

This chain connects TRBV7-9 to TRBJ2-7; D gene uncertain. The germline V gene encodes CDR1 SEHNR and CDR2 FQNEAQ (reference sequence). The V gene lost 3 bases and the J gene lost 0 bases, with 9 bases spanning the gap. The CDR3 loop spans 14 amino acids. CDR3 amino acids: CASSFPGTSYEQYF. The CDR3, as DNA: TGTGCCAGCAGCTTTCCAGGCACCTCCTACGAGCAGTACTTC. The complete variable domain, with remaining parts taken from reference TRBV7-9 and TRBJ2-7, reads DTGVSQNPRHKITKRGQNVTFRCDPISEHNRLYWYRQTLGQGPEFLTYFQNEAQLEKSRLLSDRFSAERPKGSFSTLEIQRTEQGDSAMYLCASSFPGTSYEQYFGPGTRLTVT.

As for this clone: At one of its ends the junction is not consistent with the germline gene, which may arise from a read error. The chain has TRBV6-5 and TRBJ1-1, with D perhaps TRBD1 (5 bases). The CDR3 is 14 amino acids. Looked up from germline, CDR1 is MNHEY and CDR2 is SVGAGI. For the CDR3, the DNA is TGTGCCGGCAGTTACTCGACAGAGAACACTGAAGCTTTCTTT. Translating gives CAGSYSTENTEAFF.

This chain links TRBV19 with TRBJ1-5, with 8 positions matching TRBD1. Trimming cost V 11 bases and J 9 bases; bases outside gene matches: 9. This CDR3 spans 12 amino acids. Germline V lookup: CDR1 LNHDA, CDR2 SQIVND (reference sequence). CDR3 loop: CASGTGGSPQHF. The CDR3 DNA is TGTGCCTCTGGAACAGGGGGATCGCCCCAGCATTTT. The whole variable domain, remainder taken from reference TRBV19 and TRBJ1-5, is DGGITQSPKYLFRKEGQNVTLSCEQNLNHDAMYWYRQDPGQGLRLIYYSQIVNDFQKGDIAEGYSVSREKKESFPLTVTSAQKNPTAFYLCASGTGGSPQHFGDGTRLSIL.

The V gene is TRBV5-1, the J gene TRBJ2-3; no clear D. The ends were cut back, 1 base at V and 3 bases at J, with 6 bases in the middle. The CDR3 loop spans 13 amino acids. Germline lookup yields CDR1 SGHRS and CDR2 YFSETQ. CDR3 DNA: TGCGCCAGCAGCTTGTTCGGGACAGATACGCAGTATTTT. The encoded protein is CASSLFGTDTQYF.

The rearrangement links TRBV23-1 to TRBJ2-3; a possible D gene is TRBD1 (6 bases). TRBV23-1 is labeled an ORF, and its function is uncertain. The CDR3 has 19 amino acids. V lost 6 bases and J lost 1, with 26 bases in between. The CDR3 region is CASRSWSRQASAGTDTQYF. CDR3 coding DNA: TGCGCCAGCAGGAGTTGGAGTCGACAGGCTTCCGCTGGCACAGATACGCAGTATTTT.

This CDR3 reads CASSLLVRAGETQYF. For the CDR3, the DNA is TGTGCCAGCAGCTTATTAGTGAGGGCCGGGGAGACCCAGTACTTC. This chain links TRBV7-2 with TRBJ2-5; D possibly corresponds to TRBD2 (5 bases). Trimming took off 2 bases at V and 5 bases at J, with 15 bases between the two ends. The germline CDR1 and CDR2 sequences are SGHTA and FQGNSA. The CDR3 runs to 15 residues. The full variable domain, completed using reference TRBV7-2 and TRBJ2-5, is GAGVSQSPSNKVTEKGKDVELRCDPISGHTALYWYRQSLGQGLEFLIYFQGNSAPDKSGLPSDRFSAERTGGSVSTLTIQRTQQEDSAVYLCASSLLVRAGETQYFGPGTRLLVL.

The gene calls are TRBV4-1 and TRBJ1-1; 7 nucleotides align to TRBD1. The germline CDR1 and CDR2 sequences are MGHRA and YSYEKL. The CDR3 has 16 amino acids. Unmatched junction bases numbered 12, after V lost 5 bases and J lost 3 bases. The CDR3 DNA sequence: TGCGCCAGCAGCTCCCCTCCGGGACAGCCCTACACTGAAGCTTTCTTT. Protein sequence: CASSSPPGQPYTEAFF.

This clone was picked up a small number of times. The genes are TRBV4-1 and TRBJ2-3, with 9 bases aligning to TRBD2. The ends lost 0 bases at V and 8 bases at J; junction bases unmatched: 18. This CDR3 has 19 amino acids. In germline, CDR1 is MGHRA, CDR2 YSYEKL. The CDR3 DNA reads TGCGCCAGCAGCCAAGAAGGAATAGCCAGCGGGGGGCCTACCGGTACGCAGTATTTT. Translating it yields CASSQEGIASGGPTGTQYF.

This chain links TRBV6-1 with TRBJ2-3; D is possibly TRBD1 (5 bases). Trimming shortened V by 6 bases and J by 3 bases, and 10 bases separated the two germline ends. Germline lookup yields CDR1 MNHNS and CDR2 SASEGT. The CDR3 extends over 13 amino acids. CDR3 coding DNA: TGTGCCAGCAGGCGGCCAGGGACAGATACGCAGTATTTT. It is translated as CASRRPGTDTQYF.

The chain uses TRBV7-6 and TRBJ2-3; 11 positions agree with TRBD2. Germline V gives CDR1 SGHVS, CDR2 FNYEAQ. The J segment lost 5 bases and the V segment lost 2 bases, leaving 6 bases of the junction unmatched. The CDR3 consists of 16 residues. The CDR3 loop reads CASSLIAGGPEDTQYF. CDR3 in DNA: TGTGCCAGCAGCTTAATAGCGGGAGGGCCAGAAGATACGCAGTATTTT.

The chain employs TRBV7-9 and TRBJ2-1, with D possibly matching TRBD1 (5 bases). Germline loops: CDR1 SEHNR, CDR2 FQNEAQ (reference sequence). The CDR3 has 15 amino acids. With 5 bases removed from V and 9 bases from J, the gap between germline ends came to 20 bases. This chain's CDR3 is CASSQPLGPGAEQFF. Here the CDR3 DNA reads TGTGCCAGCAGCCAGCCCCTAGGACCTGGGGCTGAGCAGTTCTTC.

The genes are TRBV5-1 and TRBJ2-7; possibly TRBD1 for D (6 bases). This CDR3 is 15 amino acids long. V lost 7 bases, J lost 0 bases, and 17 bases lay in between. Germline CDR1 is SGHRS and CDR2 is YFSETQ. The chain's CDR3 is CASRNPGTTSYEQYF. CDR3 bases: TGCGCCAGCCGGAACCCCGGGACAACCTCCTACGAGCAGTACTTC. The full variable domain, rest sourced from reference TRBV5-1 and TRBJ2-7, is KAGVTQTPRYLIKTRGQQVTLSCSPISGHRSVSWYQQTPGQGLQFLFEYFSETQRNKGNFPGRFSGRQFSNSRSEMNVSTLELGDSALYLCASRNPGTTSYEQYFGPGTRLTVT.

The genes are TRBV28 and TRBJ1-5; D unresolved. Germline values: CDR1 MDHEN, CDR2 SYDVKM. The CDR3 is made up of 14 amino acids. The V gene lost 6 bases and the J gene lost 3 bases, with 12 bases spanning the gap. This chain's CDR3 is CASSPPEDNQPQHF. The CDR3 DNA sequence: TGTGCCAGCAGCCCCCCAGAGGACAATCAGCCCCAGCATTTT.

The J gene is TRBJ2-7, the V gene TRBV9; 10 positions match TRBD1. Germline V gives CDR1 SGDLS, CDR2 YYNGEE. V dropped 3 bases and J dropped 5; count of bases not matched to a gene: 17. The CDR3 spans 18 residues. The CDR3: CASSAETPGQGINDEQYF. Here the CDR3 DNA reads TGTGCCAGCAGCGCCGAAACCCCGGGACAGGGGATCAACGACGAGCAGTACTTC.

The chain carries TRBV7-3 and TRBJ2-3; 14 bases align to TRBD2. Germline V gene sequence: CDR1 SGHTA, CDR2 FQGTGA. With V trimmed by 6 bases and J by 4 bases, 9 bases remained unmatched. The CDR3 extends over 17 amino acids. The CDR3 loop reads CASSPGTSGGSADTQYF. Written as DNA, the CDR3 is TGTGCCAGCAGTCCCGGGACTAGCGGGGGTTCAGCAGATACGCAGTATTTT.

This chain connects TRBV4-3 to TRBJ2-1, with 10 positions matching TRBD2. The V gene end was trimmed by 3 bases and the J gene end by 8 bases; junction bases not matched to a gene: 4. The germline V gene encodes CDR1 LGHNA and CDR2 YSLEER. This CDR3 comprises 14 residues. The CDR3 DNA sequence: TGCGCCAGCAGCCAGAAGCGGGGGGGCGATGAGCAGTTCTTC. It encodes CASSQKRGGDEQFF.

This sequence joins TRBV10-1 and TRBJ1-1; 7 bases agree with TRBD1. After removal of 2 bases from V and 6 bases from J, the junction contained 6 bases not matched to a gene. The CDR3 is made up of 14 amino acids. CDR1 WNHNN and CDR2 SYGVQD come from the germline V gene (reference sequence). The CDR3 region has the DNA TGCGCCAGCAGTGAGGGCAGGGGGAAGGCTGAAGCTTTCTTT. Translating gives CASSEGRGKAEAFF.